This T cell receptor beta chain was documented in a study of blood T cells in healthy people across ages. This clonotype was found many times. Its cognate antigen is unknown. Regarding the study as a whole: TCR beta diversity per million T cells fell roughly linearly with age. Donors of long life had a larger count of naive CD4+ cells and greater diversity than aged donors.

Donors ranged from roughly 6 to 100 years old and were healthy Caucasians in Russia. PBMCs were isolated at a quantity of at least 6.5 million per sample. CDR1 and CDR2 from the germline V gene are DFQATT and SNEGSKA (reference sequence). The V end was cut by 4 bases, the J end by 4 bases, with 17 bases between. This CDR3 comprises 15 residues. For the second PCR, which ran for roughly 6 to 11 cycles, a sample-barcoded 5' primer and a J-beta primer mix were used. MiXCR was run by TCRdb on the 5' RACE reads, yielding one entry per CDR3 protein. The data contain around 1,000,000 distinct CDR3 sequences, more than 30% of them singletons.

The sample consisted of blood. The genes are TRBV20-1 and TRBJ2-1, with a weak D call TRBD2 (6 bases). The source of this sequence is a young man in good health. CDR3 in amino acids: CSANSGTSPYNEQFF. The CDR3, as DNA: TGCAGTGCTAATTCCGGGACTTCGCCATACAATGAGCAGTTCTTC.